The T cell receptor (beta chain) under discussion was sequenced for a study of PD-L1 blockade in urothelial cancer. Overall study results and limits: When pretreatment blood TCR clonality was below the median, it predicted better survival.

The CDR3 is 20 residues long. Germline CDR1 MGHRA, CDR2 YSYEKL. V shed 4 bases and J 7 bases; nucleotides not matched to a gene: 19. Details on this clone: What it recognizes is unknown.

TCRdb keeps only in-frame clones here, not all; method: immunoSEQ multiplex PCR. The table records some 76,000 clones, approximately 91% of them present only once. Sequencing was performed on PBMCs, taken around atezolizumab (anti-PD-L1) treatment. The sequence was collected from a man aged 55 to 70 with urothelial cancer. This rearrangement joins TRBV4-1 to TRBJ2-1, with 13 bases fitting TRBD2. This chain's CDR3 is CASSRTRPNQTSGGKNEQFF. The CDR3 DNA reads TGCGCCAGCAGCCGTACGAGACCCAATCAGACTAGCGGGGGGAAGAATGAGCAGTTCTTC.